Each of the 9 T cell receptor beta chains below was sequenced from the same sample in a study of blood T cell repertoires in COVID-19. Sequencing was performed with immunoSEQ multiplex PCR; in TCRdb, only in-frame clones are kept and a portion is missing. The sample includes about 140,000 clones, approximately 85% of them seen just once. The sample consisted of peripheral blood. The source is a woman of 80 years or more with acute or convalescent COVID-19.

The V call is TRBV28, the J call TRBJ1-1; 10 positions agree with TRBD1. CDR1 is MDHEN, CDR2 SYDVKM, per germline. CDR3 size: 16 residues. V lost 5 bases, J lost 1 base, and 7 bases stayed unmatched. CDR3 amino acids: CASSTGTGDWNTEAFF. The DNA of the CDR3 is TGTGCCAGCAGTACCGGGACAGGGGATTGGAACACTGAAGCTTTCTTT.

The chain combines TRBV15 with TRBJ1-5; D not certain. This CDR3 is built from 14 residues. V was shortened by 8 bases and J by 7 bases, with 18 bases between the two germline ends. Germline V gene data show CDR1 as LNHNV and CDR2 as YYDKDF (reference sequence). CDR3 nucleotide sequence: TGTGCCACCTCCCTGGAGGGTGTGAAACAGCCCCAGCATTTT. Residues: CATSLEGVKQPQHF.

This clone was observed a single time. The V call is TRBV28, the J call TRBJ1-2; D not resolved. Trimming cost V 3 bases and J 5 bases, with 7 bases left between them. CDR1 and CDR2 (germline): MDHEN, SYDVKM. This CDR3 has 12 amino acids. The CDR3 loop reads CASSLSKYGYTF. In nucleotides, the CDR3 is TGTGCCAGCAGTTTGTCAAAATATGGCTACACCTTC.

V is TRBV7-2 and J is TRBJ2-3, with TRBD1 matching 8 bases. This CDR3 is 16 amino acids long. Unmatched junction bases numbered 7, after V lost 4 bases and J lost 1 base. The germline V gene encodes CDR1 SGHTA and CDR2 FQGNSA. CDR3 protein: CASSSRRTGRTDTQYF. CDR3 nucleotides: TGTGCCAGCAGCTCCCGGCGGACAGGGCGCACAGATACGCAGTATTTT.

This rearrangement joins TRBV21-1 to TRBJ1-5; the D call TRBD1 from the table was never checked on the DNA. TRBV21-1 is an annotated pseudogene. The CDR3 loop spans 12 amino acids. CDR3 nucleotide sequence: TGTGCCAGCAGCGTCGACAGTCAGCCCCAGCATTTT. Translation gives CASSVDSQPQHF.

The chain uses TRBV7-8 and TRBJ2-7; 9 bases fit TRBD1. The trim removed 5 bases at V and 4 bases at J, leaving 6 bases unmatched. Germline-derived CDR1 and CDR2 are SGHVS and FQNEAQ. The CDR3 runs 14 residues. CDR3 DNA sequence: TGTGCCAGCAGCATCACAGGGGGCGAGTACGAGCAGTACTTC. Its protein is CASSITGGEYEQYF. The whole variable domain, filled in from reference TRBV7-8 and TRBJ2-7, reads GAGVSQSPRYKVAKRGQDVALRCDPISGHVSLFWYQQALGQGPEFLTYFQNEAQLDKSGLPSDRFFAERPEGSVSTLKIQRTQQEDSAVYLCASSITGGEYEQYFGPGTRLTVT.

This chain joins TRBV2 and TRBJ2-1; 7 bases fit TRBD2. The germline V gene has CDR1 SNHLY and CDR2 FYNNEI. The CDR3 is 16 residues long. After removal of 2 bases from V and 1 base from J, the junction contained 5 bases not matched to a gene. CDR3 loop: CASSEILAESYNEQFF. For the CDR3, the DNA is TGTGCCAGCAGTGAAATCCTAGCGGAATCCTACAATGAGCAGTTCTTC.

The J gene is TRBJ2-7, the V gene TRBV5-1; the D gene is possibly TRBD1 (5 bases). The germline V gene encodes CDR1 SGHRS and CDR2 YFSETQ. Trimming pared 0 bases from V and 5 bases from J, leaving 18 bases between. CDR3 length: 16 residues. The CDR3 here is CASSLVSSRVSDEQYF. The CDR3 DNA reads TGCGCCAGCAGCTTGGTGTCATCCAGGGTTTCGGACGAGCAGTACTTC.

The gene calls are TRBV2 and TRBJ1-6; 8 nucleotides line up with TRBD1. Germline assignment: CDR1 SNHLY and CDR2 FYNNEI. CDR3 size: 14 residues. J gave up 6 bases and V 8 bases, and 6 bases lay outside the gene matches. The CDR3, as DNA: TGTGCCAGCGGGCGGACAGGGCCTAATTCACCCCTCCACTTT. Its translation is CASGRTGPNSPLHF.